A single sample gave rise to the 23 T cell receptor beta chains below, sequenced in a study of cytomegalovirus exposure and HLA in healthy donors. Measured with immunoSEQ multiplex PCR; TCRdb has only the in-frame clones, and not every one. The sample lists 250,000 or so clones, roughly 87% seen once, with 12% in the top ten. The specimen sequenced was PBMCs. Receptor source: a man in his late teens or twenties in good health and CMV-seropositive.

CDR3 coding DNA: TGTGCCAGCAGCAACTACAGTGGTAAGAGGAAACTGTTTTTT. It encodes CASSNYSGKRKLFF. V gene TRBV28 combines with J gene TRBJ1-4; D uncertain. The germline CDR1 and CDR2 sequences are MDHEN and SYDVKM. This CDR3 spans 14 amino acids. Trimming took 6 bases from V and 11 from J, leaving 19 bases between them.

The rearrangement links TRBV6-5 to TRBJ2-3; TRBD1 matches at 8 bases. The CDR3 is 15 amino acids. The germline V gene has CDR1 MNHEY and CDR2 SVGAGI. The V segment lost 4 bases and the J segment 2 bases; nucleotides outside the gene matches: 5. This chain's CDR3 is CASSSTGGITDTQYF. The DNA for the CDR3 is TGTGCCAGCAGTTCCACAGGGGGAATCACAGATACGCAGTATTTT.

This chain joins TRBV30 and TRBJ2-7; D is unresolved. Germline CDR1 and CDR2: GTSNPN and SVGIG (reference sequence). V was trimmed by 4 bases and J by 0 bases, leaving 7 bases between them. This CDR3 comprises 12 residues. The DNA for the CDR3 is TGTGCCTGGAATAGAGGCTCCTACGAGCAGTACTTC. This codes for CAWNRGSYEQYF.

V and J are TRBV27 and TRBJ2-7, with D perhaps given as TRBD1 or TRBD2 (5 bases each). Germline lookup yields CDR1 MNHEY and CDR2 SMNVEV (reference sequence). Deletions cut 4 bases from V and 4 bases from J, with 14 bases between. The CDR3 length is 14 residues. The CDR3 loop reads CASSSGTQIYEQYF. The CDR3 DNA is TGTGCCAGCAGTTCCGGGACCCAGATTTACGAGCAGTACTTC.

Notes on this clone: This specimen includes other DNA sequences encoding the same CDR3. The chain combines TRBV18 with TRBJ2-7; D possibly uses TRBD1 or TRBD2 (5 bases each). There are 14 residues in the CDR3. V gave up 3 bases and J gave up 4 bases, with 13 bases separating them. From germline, CDR1 is KGHSH and CDR2 LQKENI. CDR3 region: CASSPGTGPYEQYF. DNA of the CDR3: TGTGCCAGCTCACCTGGGACGGGACCTTACGAGCAGTACTTC.

V usage is TRBV6-1 and J usage is TRBJ2-5; D call uncertain. This CDR3 is 13 amino acids long. V lost 1 base and J 4 bases, leaving 7 bases between the germline ends. From germline, CDR1 is MNHNS and CDR2 SASEGT. The CDR3 DNA sequence: TGTGCCAGCAGTGAAGGTTATCTAGAGACCCAGTACTTC. Translation gives CASSEGYLETQYF.

The chain carries TRBV7-9 and TRBJ2-2; D is possibly TRBD2 (5 bases). Trimming pared 0 bases from V and 3 bases from J, leaving 14 bases between. The CDR3 has 17 amino acids. Germline assignment: CDR1 SEHNR and CDR2 FQNEAQ (reference sequence). Here the CDR3 DNA reads TGTGCCAGCAGCTTAGCGGCCTCCCCGAGGGACACCGGGGAGCTGTTTTTT. Encoded protein: CASSLAASPRDTGELFF.

The chain recombines TRBV7-9 with TRBJ2-1, with D possibly TRBD2 on 5 matching bases. Trimming removed 2 bases at V and 7 bases at J, with 18 bases between. Germline V lookup: CDR1 SEHNR, CDR2 FQNEAQ (reference sequence). CDR3 length equals 16 residues. CDR3 in DNA: TGTGCCAGCAGCTTAAGGACGGGATTGAGGGAGAATGAGCAGTTCTTC. It is translated as CASSLRTGLRENEQFF.

The chain is built from TRBV7-9 and TRBJ2-2; D not resolved. V lost 0 bases, J lost 8 bases, and 7 bases lay in between. There are 13 residues in the CDR3. Germline lookup yields CDR1 SEHNR and CDR2 FQNEAQ (reference sequence). The CDR3 DNA follows: TGTGCCAGCAGCTTAGCGTTAACGGGGGAGCTGTTTTTT. It codes for CASSLALTGELFF. Full variable domain (missing parts from reference TRBV7-9 and TRBJ2-2): DTGVSQNPRHKITKRGQNVTFRCDPISEHNRLYWYRQTLGQGPEFLTYFQNEAQLEKSRLLSDRFSAERPKGSFSTLEIQRTEQGDSAMYLCASSLALTGELFFGEGSRLTVL.

V usage is TRBV7-8 and J usage is TRBJ2-2; D perhaps matches TRBD1 (6 bases). V was cut by 3 bases and J by 0 bases, with 11 bases left in between. The germline CDR1 and CDR2 sequences are SGHVS and FQNEAQ. This CDR3 contains 16 residues. Here the CDR3 reads CASSLGHYPNTGELFF. The CDR3 DNA follows: TGTGCCAGCAGCTTGGGACACTACCCGAACACCGGGGAGCTGTTTTTT.

J is TRBJ1-1 and V is TRBV6-5, with 12 bases aligning to TRBD1. The V and J ends lost 5 bases and 6 bases, in that order; junction bases with no gene match: 4. Germline CDR1 reads MNHEY; CDR2 reads SVGAGI. The CDR3 is made up of 14 amino acids. The CDR3 sequence: CASSKGQGASEAFF. Written as DNA, the CDR3 is TGTGCCAGCAGTAAGGGACAGGGGGCGTCTGAAGCTTTCTTT.

This chain links TRBV4-1 with TRBJ1-1; TRBD1 might be the D (5 bases). Deletions cut 0 bases from V and 7 bases from J, with 12 bases between. Germline assignment: CDR1 MGHRA and CDR2 YSYEKL. This CDR3 spans 14 amino acids. The CDR3 spells CASSQDRRGVEAFF. DNA for the CDR3: TGCGCCAGCAGCCAAGATAGACGGGGGGTTGAAGCTTTCTTT.

V usage is TRBV6-1 and J usage is TRBJ1-5; the D gene is possibly TRBD1 (6 bases). Deletions cut 0 bases from V and 7 bases from J, with 13 bases between. Germline V gene sequence: CDR1 MNHNS, CDR2 SASEGT. The CDR3 extends over 15 amino acids. DNA for the CDR3: TGTGCCAGCAGTGAAGCCCTAGGGGGAAGACAGCCCCAGCATTTT. Amino acids: CASSEALGGRQPQHF.

J is TRBJ2-1 and V is TRBV7-6; D perhaps matches TRBD1 (6 bases). This CDR3 region has 17 residues. V was shortened by 1 base and J by 0 bases, with 13 bases between the two germline ends. CDR1 is SGHVS and CDR2 is FNYEAQ in the germline V gene. As DNA, the CDR3 is TGTGCCAGCAGCTTAGTCAGGGGCGGAGGCTCCTACAATGAGCAGTTCTTC. Translating it yields CASSLVRGGGSYNEQFF.

This clone has just one count. The chain links TRBV7-2 to TRBJ2-2; D is undetermined. Trimming shortened V by 1 base and J by 5 bases, and 2 bases separated the two germline ends. Germline CDR1 and CDR2: SGHTA and FQGNSA. CDR3 size: 12 residues. The CDR3 DNA follows: TGTGCCAGCAGCTTAGATACCGGGGAGCTGTTTTTT. Encoded protein: CASSLDTGELFF.

A note on this clone: This specimen includes other DNA sequences encoding the same CDR3. The chain joins TRBV4-1 to TRBJ2-3; no definite D call. Germline V gene sequence: CDR1 MGHRA, CDR2 YSYEKL. V was shortened by 0 bases and J by 0 bases, with 7 bases between the two germline ends. The CDR3 contains 15 residues. The CDR3 loop is CASSQEGRSTDTQYF. Here the CDR3 DNA reads TGCGCCAGCAGCCAAGAAGGTCGGAGCACAGATACGCAGTATTTT.

The chain has TRBV29-1 and TRBJ2-1; D possibly corresponds to TRBD2 (5 bases). Trimming left V 4 bases short and J 5 bases short, with 12 bases between. Germline-derived CDR1 and CDR2 are SQVTM and ANQGSEA. The CDR3 sequence is 13 residues long. CDR3 in DNA: TGCAGCGTTGTTTGGGAGAGAGACAATGAGCAGTTCTTC. Its translation: CSVVWERDNEQFF.

The CDR3, as DNA: TGTGCCAGCAGCACCTGGACTAGCGGTTACAATGAGCAGTTCTTC. This gives the protein CASSTWTSGYNEQFF. The chain is built from TRBV9 and TRBJ2-1; 10 bases are a match to TRBD2. In germline, CDR1 is SGDLS, CDR2 YYNGEE. Trimming took 4 bases from V and 4 from J; bases not matched to a gene: 5. CDR3 length: 15 amino acids. Variable domain in full (rest from reference TRBV9 and TRBJ2-1): DSGVTQTPKHLITATGQRVTLRCSPRSGDLSVYWYQQSLDQGLQFLIQYYNGEERAKGNILERFSAQQFPDLHSELNLSSLELGDSALYFCASSTWTSGYNEQFFGPGTRLTVL.

This clone has more than one count but fewer than ten. The J gene is TRBJ1-2, the V gene TRBV19; 8 bases fit TRBD1. Trimming removed 10 bases from V and 5 bases from J; junction bases left unmatched: 9. This CDR3 is built from 13 residues. CDR1 and CDR2 from the germline V gene are LNHDA and SQIVND (reference sequence). CDR3 nucleotides: TGTGCCACAACGAGGGACAGGAAGTATGGCTACACCTTC. It yields the protein CATTRDRKYGYTF.

This clone was seen once. The chain combines TRBV14 with TRBJ2-7; D perhaps matches TRBD1 (5 bases). The CDR3 has 14 residues. V dropped 3 bases and J dropped 5 bases, with 14 bases sitting between them. CDR1 is SGHDN and CDR2 is FVKESK in the germline V gene. The CDR3 bases are TGTGCCAGCAGCCAGTGGCAGGGTGTAGACGAGCAGTACTTC. Translating it yields CASSQWQGVDEQYF.

The V and J genes are TRBV19 and TRBJ2-7, with 8 bases lining up with TRBD2. J lost 7 bases, V lost 8 bases, and 16 bases had no gene match. Looked up from germline, CDR1 is LNHDA and CDR2 is SQIVND (reference sequence). CDR3 length equals 15 residues. The CDR3 spells CASSLGTRGRREQYF. CDR3 coding DNA: TGTGCCAGTTCCCTCGGGACTAGAGGTAGACGTGAGCAGTACTTC.

The chain links TRBV2 to TRBJ1-2; 10 nucleotides match TRBD1. The CDR3 totals 15 residues. With 6 bases clipped from V and 2 bases from J, the junction kept 6 bases outside the gene matches. Germline V lookup: CDR1 SNHLY, CDR2 FYNNEI. The CDR3 DNA is TGTGCCAGCAGAAAACGACAGGGGGCGAACTATGGCTACACCTTC. Translation gives CASRKRQGANYGYTF.

This rearrangement joins TRBV11-3 to TRBJ2-1, with 10 bases identical to TRBD1. CDR3 length: 15 residues. From germline, CDR1 is SGHNT and CDR2 YENEEA. After removal of 1 base from V and 8 bases from J, the junction contained 5 bases not matched to a gene. DNA for the CDR3: TGTGCCAGCAGCTTAGCTTCGACAGGGGGCTATGAGCAGTTCTTC. Protein product: CASSLASTGGYEQFF.